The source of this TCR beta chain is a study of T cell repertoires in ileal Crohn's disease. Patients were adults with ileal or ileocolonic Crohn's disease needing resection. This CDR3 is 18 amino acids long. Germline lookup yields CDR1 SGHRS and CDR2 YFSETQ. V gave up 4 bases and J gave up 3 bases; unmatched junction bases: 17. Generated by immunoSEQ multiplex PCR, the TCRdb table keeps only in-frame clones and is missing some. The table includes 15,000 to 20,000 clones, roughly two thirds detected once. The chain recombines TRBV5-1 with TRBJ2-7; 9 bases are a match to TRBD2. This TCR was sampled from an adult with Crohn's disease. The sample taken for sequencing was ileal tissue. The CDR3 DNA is TGCGCCAGCAGCCTGGAACCGCCCGGGACTAGCTATCGCTACGAGCAGTACTTC. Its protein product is CASSLEPPGTSYRYEQYF.